A few counts support the clone carrying this T cell receptor (beta chain). Its antigen is still unknown. This sample was taken from a study of beta chain features in type 1 diabetes. At the level of the study: Healthy donors and patients showed comparable age, gender and cell yields. Overall study findings and caveats: Shortening that was moderate but significant affected the TCRB CDR3s of Type 1 diabetes patients in all four CD4+ subsets. Junctions at VDJ sites from type 1 diabetes patients had fewer insertions and more deletions.

The V and J ends lost 0 bases and 7 bases respectively, with 16 bases between them. The germline V gene encodes CDR1 MGHRA and CDR2 YSYEKL. CDR3 size: 16 residues. Expressed TCRB transcripts got sequenced, as all isolated RNA was reverse transcribed. Data came from immunoSEQ multiplex PCR; TCRdb stores just in-frame clones and leaves some out. The sample contains around 70,000 clones, approximately 47% of which appear only once. What was sequenced was central memory CD4+ T cells from blood. The sequence derives from a man aged 25 to 40 with type 1 diabetes. The chain is built from TRBV4-1 and TRBJ1-5, with a weak D call TRBD1 (5 bases). The CDR3 loop is CASSQEGHPFQQPQHF. CDR3 in DNA: TGCGCCAGCAGCCAAGAAGGACATCCATTCCAACAGCCCCAGCATTTT.